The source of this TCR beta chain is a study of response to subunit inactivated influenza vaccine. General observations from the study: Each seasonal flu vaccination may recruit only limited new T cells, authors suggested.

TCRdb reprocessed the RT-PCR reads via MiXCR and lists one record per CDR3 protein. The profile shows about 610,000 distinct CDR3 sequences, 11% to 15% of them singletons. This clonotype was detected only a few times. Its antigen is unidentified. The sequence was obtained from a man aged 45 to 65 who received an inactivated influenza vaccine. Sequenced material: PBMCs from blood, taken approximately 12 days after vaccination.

The CDR3 DNA sequence: TGTGCCAGCAGTTTAGCAGGGAAGATTAACACCGGGGAGCTGTTTTTT. Its protein is CASSLAGKINTGELFF. V is TRBV27 and J is TRBJ2-2; D is possibly TRBD1 (5 bases). The CDR3 runs 16 residues. Per germline, CDR1 MNHEY and CDR2 SMNVEV (reference sequence). Between the trimmed V and J ends, which lost 2 bases and 2 bases, there was a span of 12 bases.